Listed below are T cell receptor beta chains from one sample, sequenced in a study of blood T cell repertoires in COVID-19. The repertoire was sequenced with immunoSEQ multiplex PCR; TCRdb's copy has only in-frame clones and lacks some. The profile shows 330,000 or so clones, more than 70% of them singletons. The sequenced sample was PBMCs or T cells enriched from blood (not recorded which). The receptors originated from a woman under 40 who had been exposed to COVID-19. Each CDR3 is given with its conserved first and last residue. D genes are given only for firm matches. Only some rows state a clone size, as once, few, many or a class for expanded clones.

V gene	J gene	clone size	D gene	CDR3 DNA	CDR3 protein
TRBV19	TRBJ2-3	NA	TRBD2	TGTGCCAGTAGTATATTCGGGACTAGCGGGAGGTCAGATACGCAGTATTTT	CASSIFGTSGRSDTQYF
TRBV7-9	TRBJ2-7	NA	NA	TGTGCCAGCAGCGAGGAGGATCCCCCCTACGAGCAGTACTTC	CASSEEDPPYEQYF
TRBV28	TRBJ2-7	NA	NA	TGTGCCAGCCTTACATCTAGCTACGAGCAGTACTTC	CASLTSSYEQYF
TRBV7-6	TRBJ2-7	once	NA	TGTGCCAGCAGTATGGGGGCTGGGCGGTCTGGGGAGCAGTACTTC	CASSMGAGRSGEQYF
TRBV3-1/TRBV3-2	TRBJ2-1	NA	NA	TGTGCCAGCAGCCAAACGAGTTTGAATGAGCAGTTCTTC	CASSQTSLNEQFF
TRBV7-3	TRBJ2-1	few	TRBD1	TGTGCCAGCAGCCCATCCTCGGGGACAGACGAGCAGTTCTTC	CASSPSSGTDEQFF
TRBV5-1	TRBJ1-2	NA	TRBD1	TGCGCCAGCAGCACAACGGACAGGGGGTATGGCTACACCTTC	CASSTTDRGYGYTF
TRBV14	TRBJ1-2	NA	NA	TGTGCCAGCAGCCAACATGACTGGGAGTTGGACTATGGCTACACCTTC	CASSQHDWELDYGYTF
TRBV28	TRBJ2-7	NA	TRBD2	TGTGCCAGCAGTTTACTAGCGGGAGTAAGGGAGCAGTACTTC	CASSLLAGVREQYF
TRBV5-1	TRBJ2-5	NA	NA	TGCGCCAGCAGCTCCTTGGGGGGTACCGGGACCCAGTACTTC	CASSSLGGTGTQYF
TRBV9	TRBJ2-7	once	TRBD1	TGTGCCAGCAGCGCCGGGACAGAAAACTACGAGCAGTACTTC	CASSAGTENYEQYF
TRBV27	TRBJ2-1	NA	TRBD1	TGTGCCAGCAGTTTGTTTGTGGGACAGGGAAATGAGCAGTTCTTC	CASSLFVGQGNEQFF
TRBV11-3	TRBJ2-5	NA	NA	TGTGCCAGCACCCCGCGGGACGCCCCGACCCAGTACTTC	CASTPRDAPTQYF
TRBV5-1	TRBJ1-4	few	NA	TGCGCCAGCAGCCGATTAGTTCCGACTAATGAAAAACTGTTTTTT	CASSRLVPTNEKLFF
TRBV11-3	TRBJ2-5	NA	NA	TGTGCCAGCAGCTTCGGAGAGACCCAGTACTTC	CASSFGETQYF
TRBV15	TRBJ1-2	few	NA	TGTGCCACCAGCAGAGAGACAGCAACCTTTTATGGCTACACCTTC	CATSRETATFYGYTF
TRBV5-4	TRBJ2-1	NA	TRBD2	TGTGCCAGCAGCTTGGGGACTAGCGGCGATGAGCAGTTCTTC	CASSLGTSGDEQFF
TRBV16	TRBJ1-2	NA	NA	TGTGCCAGCAGCCACTTGGCCGGACAGACTAACTATGGCTACACCTTC	CASSHLAGQTNYGYTF
TRBV27	TRBJ2-7	NA	TRBD2	TGTGCCAGCAGTCGGGGGGACGGAGCCTACGAGCAGTACTTC	CASSRGDGAYEQYF
TRBV6-5	TRBJ2-7	NA	NA	TGTGCCAGCAGTTACGATTATCACAACTCCTACGAGCAGTACTTC	CASSYDYHNSYEQYF
TRBV6-2/TRBV6-3	TRBJ2-7	NA	NA	TGTGCCAGCAGTTGGACAGTTAACTCCTACGAGCAGTACTTC	CASSWTVNSYEQYF
TRBV19	TRBJ2-3	NA	NA	TGTGCCAGTAGTATAGTCCTCCAGGGTGGCACAGATACGCAGTATTTT	CASSIVLQGGTDTQYF
TRBV5-1	TRBJ2-7	once	NA	TGCGCCAGCAGCGTACAGGGATCCGAGCAGTACTTC	CASSVQGSEQYF
TRBV7-8	TRBJ2-1	NA	TRBD2	TGTGCCAGCAGCCTAGGGGCGGGAGGGGAGCAGTTCTTC	CASSLGAGGEQFF
TRBV27	TRBJ1-1	NA	TRBD1	TGTGCCAGCAGTCTAGGCACAGGGGGAGGAACTGAAGCTTTCTTT	CASSLGTGGGTEAFF
TRBV27	TRBJ2-6	once	NA	TGTGCCAGCAGTCTCTTCTGGGAGAGCTCTGGGGCCAACGTCCTGACTTTC	CASSLFWESSGANVLTF
TRBV2	TRBJ2-1	NA	TRBD1	TGTGCCAGCAGTGCTGACAGGGGGTGGAACAATGAGCAGTTCTTC	CASSADRGWNNEQFF
TRBV5-6	TRBJ2-5	NA	TRBD1	TGTGCCAGCAGCCCTCAGAACAAAAGACAGGGGCAAGAGACCCAGTACTTC	CASSPQNKRQGQETQYF
TRBV5-6	TRBJ2-7	NA	NA	TGTGCCAGCAGCTTGCGAGGGAGTCGGTCCTACGAGCAGTACTTC	CASSLRGSRSYEQYF
TRBV18	TRBJ1-1	NA	NA	TGTGCCAGCTCACCAGGGCCCCCGAACACTGAAGCTTTCTTT	CASSPGPPNTEAFF
TRBV7-3	TRBJ2-3	NA	TRBD2	TGTGCCAGCAGCTTACCCGGGACTAGCAATACGCAGTATTTT	CASSLPGTSNTQYF
TRBV5-4	TRBJ1-2	NA	NA	TGTGCCAGCAGCCAAACCACAGGGAACTATGGCTACACCTTC	CASSQTTGNYGYTF
TRBV15	TRBJ2-1	NA	TRBD1	TGTGCCACCAGCGGGGACAGTAGATTGTCTAACAATGAGCAGTTCTTC	CATSGDSRLSNNEQFF
TRBV5-6	TRBJ2-7	NA	TRBD2	TGTGCCAGCAGCTCCACCGGGACTAGACCCTACGAGCAGTACTTC	CASSSTGTRPYEQYF
TRBV29-1	TRBJ2-1	NA	TRBD2	TGCAGCGGACTAGCGGGAGGGCAGTACAATGAGCAGTTCTTC	CSGLAGGQYNEQFF
TRBV5-1	TRBJ1-5	NA	NA	TGCGCCAGCAGCCCGCATGGGGGGTCAGGGCCCCAGCATTTT	CASSPHGGSGPQHF
TRBV19	TRBJ2-1	NA	NA	TGTGCCAGTAGTATACTTTCGGGAAATGAGCAGTTCTTC	CASSILSGNEQFF
TRBV6-5	TRBJ2-7	once	NA	TGTGCCAGCAGTTACGGTGAGGGCGGATACGAGCAGTACTTC	CASSYGEGGYEQYF
TRBV9	TRBJ1-2	many	TRBD1	TGTGCCAGCAGCGCTGGAGGACAGGGGAACTATGGCTACACCTTC	CASSAGGQGNYGYTF
TRBV5-1	TRBJ2-7	NA	TRBD2	TGCGCCAGCGCCGGGGCTAGCGGGAACGAGCAGTACTTC	CASAGASGNEQYF
TRBV5-1	TRBJ2-1	NA	TRBD2	TGCGCCAGCAGCTTCACTAGCGGGAGTTCCACCTACAATGAGCAGTTCTTC	CASSFTSGSSTYNEQFF
TRBV28	TRBJ1-1	NA	NA	TGTGCCAGCAGTTCCCCGGCGCGGGGCACTGAAGCTTTCTTT	CASSSPARGTEAFF
TRBV27	TRBJ1-2	NA	TRBD1	TGTGCCAGCAGTTTATCAGGGACAGGGTTGTCCTATGGCTACACCTTC	CASSLSGTGLSYGYTF
TRBV5-1	TRBJ2-6	NA	TRBD1	TGCGCCAGCTTCTGGGACAGAGGCTCTGGGGCCAACGTCCTGACTTTC	CASFWDRGSGANVLTF
TRBV5-1	TRBJ2-2	NA	NA	TGCGCCAGCAGCTTGAGAAGTGGGGGGATTAGTTCGGAGCTGTTTTTT	CASSLRSGGISSELFF
TRBV18	TRBJ1-1	NA	NA	TGTGCCAGCTCCCCATTCGACAGGAACACTGAAGCTTTCTTT	CASSPFDRNTEAFF
TRBV7-9	TRBJ2-2	few	NA	TGTGCCAGCAGCTTAGTGGCGGTCACCGGGGAGCTGTTTTTT	CASSLVAVTGELFF
TRBV29-1	TRBJ1-3	few	NA	TGCAGCGCGGGGGATGGAGGGGACCACCCCATAAACACCATATATTTT	CSAGDGGDHPINTIYF
TRBV6-5	TRBJ1-1	NA	NA	TGTGCCAGCAGTTACAGCGAGGGCACTGAAGCTTTCTTT	CASSYSEGTEAFF
TRBV24-1	TRBJ1-4	NA	NA	TGTGCCACCAGTGATTTTGAGGGAGCTAATGAAAAACTGTTTTTT	CATSDFEGANEKLFF
TRBV9	TRBJ1-3	NA	NA	TGTGCCAGCAGCGTAGATGGGAGCTCTGGAAACACCATATATTTT	CASSVDGSSGNTIYF
TRBV7-6	TRBJ1-6	NA	NA	TGTGCCAGCAGCCAGCCGGGGGTCGGTAATTCACCCCTCCACTTT	CASSQPGVGNSPLHF
TRBV30	TRBJ1-2	NA	NA	TGTGCCTGGAGTGGAGACAGGACCCACTATGGCTACACCTTC	CAWSGDRTHYGYTF
TRBV27	TRBJ2-7	NA	TRBD2	TGTGCCAGCAGTTTCGCGGGGGGGAAGCAGTACTTC	CASSFAGGKQYF
TRBV23-1	TRBJ2-3	NA	NA	TGCGCCAGCAGTCAATCGTGGTTGGAGAGGGCTGATACGCAGTATTTT	CASSQSWLERADTQYF
TRBV30	TRBJ1-2	NA	NA	TGTGCCTGGAGCCCCACAGGGTTGGGAGGCTACACCTTC	CAWSPTGLGGYTF
TRBV10-3	TRBJ1-2	NA	NA	TGTGCCATCAGTAATCCGCAGGGTATCTATGGCTACACCTTC	CAISNPQGIYGYTF
TRBV19	TRBJ2-1	NA	NA	TGTGCCAGTAGTATAATCGTTTGGGGTCGGGGCTCCTACAATGAGCAGTTCTTC	CASSIIVWGRGSYNEQFF
TRBV29-1	TRBJ1-1	NA	TRBD1	TGCAGCGGTGTCCCGGGACAGGGACGGCTGCTCTTT	CSGVPGQGRLLF